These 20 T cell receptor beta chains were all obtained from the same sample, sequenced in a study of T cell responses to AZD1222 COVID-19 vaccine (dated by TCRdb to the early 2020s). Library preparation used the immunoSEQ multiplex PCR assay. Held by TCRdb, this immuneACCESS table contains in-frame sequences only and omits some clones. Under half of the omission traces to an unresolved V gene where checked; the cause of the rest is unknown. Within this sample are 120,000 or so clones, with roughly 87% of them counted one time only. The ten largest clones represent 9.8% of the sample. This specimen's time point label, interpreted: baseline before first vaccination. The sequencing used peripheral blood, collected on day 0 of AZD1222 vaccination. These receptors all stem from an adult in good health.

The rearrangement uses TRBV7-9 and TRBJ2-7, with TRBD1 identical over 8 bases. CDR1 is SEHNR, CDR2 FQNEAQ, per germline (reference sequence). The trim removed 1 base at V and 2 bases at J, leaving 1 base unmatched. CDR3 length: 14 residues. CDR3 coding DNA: TGTGCCAGCAGCTTAGTGGGACAGGCCTACGAGCAGTACTTC. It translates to CASSLVGQAYEQYF.

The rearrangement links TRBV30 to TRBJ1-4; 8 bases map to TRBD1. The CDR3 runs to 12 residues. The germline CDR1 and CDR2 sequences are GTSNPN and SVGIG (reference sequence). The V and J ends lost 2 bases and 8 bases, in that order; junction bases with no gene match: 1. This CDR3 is CAWSWDREKLFF. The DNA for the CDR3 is TGTGCCTGGAGTTGGGACAGGGAAAAACTGTTTTTT. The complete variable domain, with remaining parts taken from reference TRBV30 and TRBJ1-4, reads SQTIHQWPATLVQPVGSPLSLECTVEGTSNPNLYWYRQAAGRGLQLLFYSVGIGQISSEVPQNLSASRPQDRQFILSSKKLLLSDSGFYLCAWSWDREKLFFGSGTQLSVL.

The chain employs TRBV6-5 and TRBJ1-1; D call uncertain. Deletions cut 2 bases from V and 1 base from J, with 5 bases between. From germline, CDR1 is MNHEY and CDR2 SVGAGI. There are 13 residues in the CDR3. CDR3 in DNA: TGTGCCAGCAGTTACCTTAAGAACACTGAAGCTTTCTTT. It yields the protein CASSYLKNTEAFF.

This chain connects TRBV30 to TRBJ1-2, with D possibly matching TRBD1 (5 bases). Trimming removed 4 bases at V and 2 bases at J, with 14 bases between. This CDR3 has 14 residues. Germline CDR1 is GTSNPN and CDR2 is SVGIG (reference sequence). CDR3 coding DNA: TGTGCCTGGAAGGAATGGCAGGGAAACTATGGCTACACCTTC. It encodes CAWKEWQGNYGYTF.

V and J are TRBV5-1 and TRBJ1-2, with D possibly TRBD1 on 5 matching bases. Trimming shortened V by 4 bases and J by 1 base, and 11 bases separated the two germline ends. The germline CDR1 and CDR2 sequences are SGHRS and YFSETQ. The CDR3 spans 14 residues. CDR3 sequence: CASSIGDSNYGYTF. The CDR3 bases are TGCGCCAGCAGCATAGGCGACAGTAACTATGGCTACACCTTC.

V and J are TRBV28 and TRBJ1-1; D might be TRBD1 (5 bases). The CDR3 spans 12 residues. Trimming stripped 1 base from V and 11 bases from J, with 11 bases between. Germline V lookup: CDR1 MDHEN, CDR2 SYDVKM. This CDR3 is CASSLSGTSAFF. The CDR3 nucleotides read TGTGCCAGCAGTTTATCTGGGACCAGTGCTTTCTTT.

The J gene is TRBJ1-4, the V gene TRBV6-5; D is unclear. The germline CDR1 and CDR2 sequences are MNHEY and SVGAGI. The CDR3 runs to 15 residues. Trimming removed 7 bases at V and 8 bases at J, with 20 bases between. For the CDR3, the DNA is TGTGCCAGCAAGGGTCGGGCCGCCGTGGGAGAAAAACTGTTTTTT. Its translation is CASKGRAAVGEKLFF.

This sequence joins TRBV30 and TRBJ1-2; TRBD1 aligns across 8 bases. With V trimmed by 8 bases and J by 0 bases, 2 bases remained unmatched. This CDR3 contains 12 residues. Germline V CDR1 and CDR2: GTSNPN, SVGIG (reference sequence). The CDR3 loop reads CAQTGANYGYTF. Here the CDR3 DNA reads TGTGCCCAGACAGGGGCTAACTATGGCTACACCTTC.

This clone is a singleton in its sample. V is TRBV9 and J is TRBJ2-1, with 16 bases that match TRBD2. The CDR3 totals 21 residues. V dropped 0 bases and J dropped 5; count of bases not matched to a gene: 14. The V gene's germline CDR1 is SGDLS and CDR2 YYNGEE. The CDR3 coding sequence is TGTGCCAGCAGCGTAGCCCCGAGCACCGGGACTAGCGGGGGGGCACACAATGAGCAGTTCTTC. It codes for CASSVAPSTGTSGGAHNEQFF. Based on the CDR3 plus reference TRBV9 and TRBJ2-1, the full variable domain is DSGVTQTPKHLITATGQRVTLRCSPRSGDLSVYWYQQSLDQGLQFLIQYYNGEERAKGNILERFSAQQFPDLHSELNLSSLELGDSALYFCASSVAPSTGTSGGAHNEQFFGPGTRLTVL.

CDR3 coding DNA: TGTGCCAGCAGCTTCGGTGGCTCCGCGGGCGAGACCCAGTACTTC. It translates to CASSFGGSAGETQYF. The chain is built from TRBV5-4 and TRBJ2-5; possibly TRBD2 for D (5 bases). The CDR3 length is 15 residues. Germline loops: CDR1 SGHNT, CDR2 YYREEE (reference sequence). V lost 2 bases and J lost 5, with 16 bases in between.

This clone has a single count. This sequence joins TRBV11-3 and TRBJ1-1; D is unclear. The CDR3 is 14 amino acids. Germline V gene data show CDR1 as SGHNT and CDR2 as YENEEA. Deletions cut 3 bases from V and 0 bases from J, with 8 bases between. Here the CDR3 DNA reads TGTGCCAGCAGCTTGGTTCCGATGAACACTGAAGCTTTCTTT. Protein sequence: CASSLVPMNTEAFF.

Here the CDR3 reads CATSDSYADTQYF. The CDR3 DNA is TGTGCCACCAGTGACAGCTACGCAGATACGCAGTATTTT. The rearrangement links TRBV24-1 to TRBJ2-3; no definite D call. In germline, CDR1 is KGHDR, CDR2 SFDVKD. The CDR3 sequence is 13 residues long. V shed 4 bases and J shed 4 bases, with 8 bases lying between them.

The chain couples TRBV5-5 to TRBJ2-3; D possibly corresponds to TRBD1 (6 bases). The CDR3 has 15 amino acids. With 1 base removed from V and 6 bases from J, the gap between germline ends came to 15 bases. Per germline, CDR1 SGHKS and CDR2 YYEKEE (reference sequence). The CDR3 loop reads CASSLFNRAIDTQYF. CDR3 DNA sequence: TGTGCCAGCAGCTTGTTCAACAGGGCGATTGATACGCAGTATTTT.

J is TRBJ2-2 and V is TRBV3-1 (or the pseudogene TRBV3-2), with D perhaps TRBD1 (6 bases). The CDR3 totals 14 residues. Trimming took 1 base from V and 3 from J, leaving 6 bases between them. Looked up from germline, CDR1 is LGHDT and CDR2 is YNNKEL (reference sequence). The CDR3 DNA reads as TGTGCCAGCAGCCAAGCAGGGGACACCGGGGAGCTGTTTTTT. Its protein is CASSQAGDTGELFF.

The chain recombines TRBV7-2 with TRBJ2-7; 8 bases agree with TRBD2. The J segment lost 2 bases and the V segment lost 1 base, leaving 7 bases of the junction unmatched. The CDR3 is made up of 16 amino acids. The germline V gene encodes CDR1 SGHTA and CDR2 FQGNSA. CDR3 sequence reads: CASSLVTSEWPYEQYF. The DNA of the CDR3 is TGTGCCAGCAGCTTAGTGACTAGCGAATGGCCCTACGAGCAGTACTTC.

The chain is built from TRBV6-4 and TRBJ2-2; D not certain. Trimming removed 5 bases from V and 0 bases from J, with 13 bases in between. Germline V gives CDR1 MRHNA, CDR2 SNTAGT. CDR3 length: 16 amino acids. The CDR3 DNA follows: TGTGCCAGCAGTCAAAGGGTACTCGCGAACACCGGGGAGCTGTTTTTT. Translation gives CASSQRVLANTGELFF.

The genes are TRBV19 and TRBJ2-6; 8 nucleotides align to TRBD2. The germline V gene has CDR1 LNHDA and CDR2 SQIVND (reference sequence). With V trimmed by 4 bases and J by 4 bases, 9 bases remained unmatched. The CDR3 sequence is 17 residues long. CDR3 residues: CASSTPTSVGGANVLTF. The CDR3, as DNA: TGTGCCAGTAGTACCCCGACTAGCGTGGGCGGGGCCAACGTCCTGACTTTC. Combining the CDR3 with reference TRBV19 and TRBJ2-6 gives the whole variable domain DGGITQSPKYLFRKEGQNVTLSCEQNLNHDAMYWYRQDPGQGLRLIYYSQIVNDFQKGDIAEGYSVSREKKESFPLTVTSAQKNPTAFYLCASSTPTSVGGANVLTFGAGSRLTVL.

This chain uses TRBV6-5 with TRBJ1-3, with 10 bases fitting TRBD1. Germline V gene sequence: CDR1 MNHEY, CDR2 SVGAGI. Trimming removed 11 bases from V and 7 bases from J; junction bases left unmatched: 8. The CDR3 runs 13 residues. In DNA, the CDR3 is TGTGCCTCACTCAGGACAGGGGGTAACACCATATATTTT. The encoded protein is CASLRTGGNTIYF.

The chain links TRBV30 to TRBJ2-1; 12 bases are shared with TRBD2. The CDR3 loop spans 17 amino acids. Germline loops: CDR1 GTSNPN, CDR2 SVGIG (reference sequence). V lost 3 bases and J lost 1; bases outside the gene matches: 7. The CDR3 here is CAWRTSGSGSSYNEQFF. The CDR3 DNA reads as TGTGCCTGGAGGACTAGCGGGAGCGGGTCGTCCTACAATGAGCAGTTCTTC.

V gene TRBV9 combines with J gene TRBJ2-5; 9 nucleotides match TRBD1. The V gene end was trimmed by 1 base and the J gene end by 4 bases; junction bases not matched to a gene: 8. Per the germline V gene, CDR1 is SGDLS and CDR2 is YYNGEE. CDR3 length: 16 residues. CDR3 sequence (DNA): TGTGCCAGCAGCGTAAGGGACAGGGACGAAGGAGAGACCCAGTACTTC. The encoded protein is CASSVRDRDEGETQYF.